This paragraph covers one T cell receptor (beta chain) sequence. The CDR3 spans 12 residues. Per germline, CDR1 SGHAT and CDR2 FQDESV (reference sequence). Trimming left V 10 bases short and J 0 bases short, with 10 bases between. The sample is drawn from a study of shared T cell receptors in the human thymus. Generated by immunoSEQ multiplex PCR, the TCRdb table keeps only in-frame clones and is missing some. This table has a few hundred thousand clones, approximately 95% appearing once. This chain connects TRBV11-1 to TRBJ2-7; D unresolved. The receptor was isolated from a human donor. What was sequenced was thymocytes. CDR3 DNA sequence: TGTGCCACCTCGCAGAGCTCCTACGAGCAGTACTTC. Amino acids: CATSQSSYEQYF. The full variable domain, rest sourced from reference TRBV11-1 and TRBJ2-7, is EAEVAQSPRYKITEKSQAVAFWCDPISGHATLYWYRQILGQGPELLVQFQDESVVDDSQLPKDRFSAERLKGVDSTLKIQPAELGDSAMYLCATSQSSYEQYFGPGTRLTVT.